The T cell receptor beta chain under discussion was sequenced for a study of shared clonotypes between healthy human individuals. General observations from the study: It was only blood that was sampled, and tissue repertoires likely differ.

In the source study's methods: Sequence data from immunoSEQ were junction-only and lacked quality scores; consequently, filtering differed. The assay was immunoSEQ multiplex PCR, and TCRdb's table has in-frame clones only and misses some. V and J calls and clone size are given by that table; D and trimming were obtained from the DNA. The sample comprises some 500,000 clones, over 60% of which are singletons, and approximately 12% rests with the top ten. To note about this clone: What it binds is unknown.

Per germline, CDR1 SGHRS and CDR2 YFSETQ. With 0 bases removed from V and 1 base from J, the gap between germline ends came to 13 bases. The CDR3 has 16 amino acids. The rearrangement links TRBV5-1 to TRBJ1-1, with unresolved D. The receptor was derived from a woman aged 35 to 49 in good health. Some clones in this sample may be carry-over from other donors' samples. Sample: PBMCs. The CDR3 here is CASSLGGIGENTEAFF. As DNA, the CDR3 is TGCGCCAGCAGCTTGGGTGGGATCGGGGAGAACACTGAAGCTTTCTTT.